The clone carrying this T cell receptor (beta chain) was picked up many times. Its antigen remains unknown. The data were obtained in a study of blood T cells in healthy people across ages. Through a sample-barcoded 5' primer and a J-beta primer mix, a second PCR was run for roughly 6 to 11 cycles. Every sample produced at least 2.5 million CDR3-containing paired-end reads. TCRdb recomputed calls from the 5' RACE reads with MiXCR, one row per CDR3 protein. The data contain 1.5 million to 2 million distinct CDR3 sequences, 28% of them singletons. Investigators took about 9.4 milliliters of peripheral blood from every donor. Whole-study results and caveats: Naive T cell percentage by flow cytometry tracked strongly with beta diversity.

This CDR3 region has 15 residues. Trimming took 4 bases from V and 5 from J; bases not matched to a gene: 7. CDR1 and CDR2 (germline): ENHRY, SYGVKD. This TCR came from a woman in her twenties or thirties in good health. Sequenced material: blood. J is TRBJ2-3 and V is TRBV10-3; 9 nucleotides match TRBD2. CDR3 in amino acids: CAISGAGGPGDTQYF. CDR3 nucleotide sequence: TGTGCCATCAGTGGGGCGGGGGGGCCAGGAGATACGCAGTATTTT.